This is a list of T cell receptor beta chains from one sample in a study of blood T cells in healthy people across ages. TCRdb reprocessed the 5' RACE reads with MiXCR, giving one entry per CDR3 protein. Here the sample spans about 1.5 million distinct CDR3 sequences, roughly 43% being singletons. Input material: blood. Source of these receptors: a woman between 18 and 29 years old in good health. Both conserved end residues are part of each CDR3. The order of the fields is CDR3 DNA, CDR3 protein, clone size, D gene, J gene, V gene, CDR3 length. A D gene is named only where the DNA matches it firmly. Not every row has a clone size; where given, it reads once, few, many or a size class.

TGCGCCAGCAGCTTGGTTAGCGGAGGGACCTACGAGCAGTACTTC,CASSLVSGGTYEQYF,few,NA,TRBJ2-7,TRBV5-1,15
TGCAGCGTTGAAGAAGGACTAGCGAGCTCCTACAATGAGCAGTTCTTC,CSVEEGLASSYNEQFF,many,TRBD2,TRBJ2-1,TRBV29-1,16
TGTGCCAGCAGCTTGGACGCAGGGACCACAGATACGCAGTATTTT,CASSLDAGTTDTQYF,few,NA,TRBJ2-3,TRBV5-6,15
TGTGCCAGCAGTTACTCTAGCGGGAGGGCCTACGAGCAGTACTTC,CASSYSSGRAYEQYF,NA,TRBD2,TRBJ2-7,TRBV6-5,15
TGTGCCAGCAGCGGACTAGCGGGGGGGCTAGCCAAAAACATTCAGTACTTC,CASSGLAGGLAKNIQYF,NA,TRBD2,TRBJ2-4,TRBV6-6,17
TGTGCCAGCAGAGACCTCCCGGGAGCGGTCGAGACGCAGTATTTT,CASRDLPGAVETQYF,NA,NA,TRBJ2-3,TRBV27,15
TGTGCTAGCCAGGGGGACAGGGGCACCTATGGCTATACCTTC,CASQGDRGTYGYTF,NA,TRBD1,TRBJ1-2,TRBV7-7,14
TGTGCCAGTCTACAGGGCTCTGGAAACACCATATATTTT,CASLQGSGNTIYF,NA,NA,TRBJ1-3,TRBV7-2,13
TGTGCCAGCAGCTCCGGACACACGTTAGACTACGAGCAGTACTTC,CASSSGHTLDYEQYF,NA,NA,TRBJ2-7,TRBV7-9,15
TGTGCCTGGAGTGTGGGGGCCGCGCAGTACTTC,CAWSVGAAQYF,NA,NA,TRBJ2-5,TRBV30,11
TGTGCCAGCAGTTCTTGGACAACGAACACCGGGGAGCTGTTTTTT,CASSSWTTNTGELFF,NA,NA,TRBJ2-2,TRBV6-2/TRBV6-3,15
TGCAGTGCGACGGGACAGCTAGCGGGAACAGATACGCAGTATTTT,CSATGQLAGTDTQYF,few,TRBD2,TRBJ2-3,TRBV20-1,15
TGTGCCAGCAACCTAGCGCAATCGTCGCCCGAGCAGTACTTC,CASNLAQSSPEQYF,NA,NA,TRBJ2-7,TRBV6-5,14
TGCGCCAGCAGCCAAAGGTTCCTTTTGTGGGAGCAGTACTTC,CASSQRFLLWEQYF,NA,NA,TRBJ2-4,TRBV4-1,14
TGCGCCAGCAGTGCTCCAGCGGGGAACCGGGATACCGGGGAGCTGTTTTTT,CASSAPAGNRDTGELFF,once,TRBD2,TRBJ2-2,TRBV10-1,17
TGCAGTGCTAGAGACCCCAACAGCGGGGGCCTCAGCTCCTACAATGAGCAGTTCTTC,CSARDPNSGGLSSYNEQFF,NA,TRBD2,TRBJ2-1,TRBV20-1,19
TGTGCCAGCAGTTTTAGATACGGGCGCGATGAGCAGTTCTTC,CASSFRYGRDEQFF,NA,NA,TRBJ2-1,TRBV12-3/TRBV12-4,14
TGCGCCAGCAGCTTTGACGGGGGGATGGGAACCCAGTACTTC,CASSFDGGMGTQYF,NA,TRBD2,TRBJ2-5,TRBV5-1,14
TGTGCCAGCAGTTTATTATCGGGGGCTGGAGATACGCAGTATTTT,CASSLLSGAGDTQYF,NA,NA,TRBJ2-3,TRBV28,15
TGTGCCAGCAGCTGGGGGAGCAATGAGCAGTTCTTC,CASSWGSNEQFF,NA,NA,TRBJ2-1,TRBV6-6,12
TGCAGCGTTGAAGATCGCGGGTTGCGAGGCACCGGGGAGCTGTTTTTT,CSVEDRGLRGTGELFF,NA,NA,TRBJ2-2,TRBV29-1,16
TGTGCCAGCAGTGAACCGCCGAACAATGAGCAGTTCTTC,CASSEPPNNEQFF,NA,NA,TRBJ2-1,TRBV25-1,13
TGCAGTGCTAGAGCAGGCCCCCAGCCCCAGCATTTT,CSARAGPQPQHF,NA,NA,TRBJ1-5,TRBV20-1,12
TGTGCCTGGAGTTACTCCGGAGGGCCGGGCTACACCTTC,CAWSYSGGPGYTF,NA,NA,TRBJ1-2,TRBV30,13
TGTGCCAGCAGCTTAGCGGTCGATAGTCCTGCAGATACGCAGTATTTT,CASSLAVDSPADTQYF,NA,NA,TRBJ2-3,TRBV7-9,16
TGCGCCAGCAGCCCCGGTCTCGGGATCGTGGGAGGACCCAATGAGCAGTTCTTC,CASSPGLGIVGGPNEQFF,few,NA,TRBJ2-1,TRBV5-1,18
TGTGCCAGCTCTCCTCCGGGACAGGTTCTTCTCAATGAGCAGTACTTC,CASSPPGQVLLNEQYF,NA,TRBD1,TRBJ2-5,TRBV18,16
TGTGCCACCGGCGGGACAGGGGAAAGCGGGGAGCTGTTTTTT,CATGGTGESGELFF,NA,TRBD1,TRBJ2-2,TRBV24-1,14
TGCGCCAGCAGTGAGGGGATTACCTCCGGCCAGTTCTTC,CASSEGITSGQFF,NA,NA,TRBJ2-1,TRBV10-2,13
TGCAGTGCCCCCGACAGGGCAAGCTATGGCTACACCTTC,CSAPDRASYGYTF,few,TRBD1,TRBJ1-2,TRBV20-1,13
TGTGCCAGCAGTTACCCTCCCCGGGACAGGTTCTACGAGCAGTACTTC,CASSYPPRDRFYEQYF,NA,TRBD1,TRBJ2-7,TRBV6-2/TRBV6-3,16
TGTGCCAGCAGCCAATACAGGGTAACTACTACCTATAATGAGCAGTTCTTC,CASSQYRVTTTYNEQFF,few,NA,TRBJ2-1,TRBV3-1,17
TGTGCCAGCAGCCAGAAGACAGGGGAATGGTCAAATGAGCAGTTCTTC,CASSQKTGEWSNEQFF,few,TRBD1,TRBJ2-1,TRBV4-2,16
TGCAGTGCGAGGGACTTGGGGAGCGGGGAGCTGTTTTTT,CSARDLGSGELFF,NA,NA,TRBJ2-2,TRBV20-1,13
TGCGCCAGCAGCCAGGGAGCGGGACCTAGCACAGATACGCAGTATTTT,CASSQGAGPSTDTQYF,few,TRBD2,TRBJ2-3,TRBV4-3,16
TGTGCCAGCAGCAATTCCCCTTCGCGGGGGACCACCGGGGAGCTGTTTTTT,CASSNSPSRGTTGELFF,NA,TRBD2,TRBJ2-2,TRBV12-3/TRBV12-4,17
TGTGCCAGCAGTGAAGGCCACGTCACAGATACGCAGTATTTT,CASSEGHVTDTQYF,few,NA,TRBJ2-3,TRBV2,14
TGTGCCAGCAGTGGTCCTAGCGGGACGAACACCGGGGAGCTGTTTTTT,CASSGPSGTNTGELFF,NA,TRBD2,TRBJ2-2,TRBV2,16
TGCAGTGCCCAAGGCCGGGGGGGCACAGATACGCAGTATTTT,CSAQGRGGTDTQYF,NA,TRBD2,TRBJ2-3,TRBV20-1,14
TGCAGTGCAGGACAGGGGGCGATCCACGAGCAGTACTTC,CSAGQGAIHEQYF,NA,TRBD1,TRBJ2-7,TRBV20-1,13
TGCGCCAGCAGCCATGAACAGGGAGAGACCCAGTACTTC,CASSHEQGETQYF,few,NA,TRBJ2-5,TRBV4-1,13
TGTGCCAGTAGTATCCGTGGTTCTGAAGCTTTCTTT,CASSIRGSEAFF,few,NA,TRBJ1-1,TRBV19,12
TGCGCCAGCAGCTTTACAGGGTCAACCGGGGAGCTGTTTTTT,CASSFTGSTGELFF,few,NA,TRBJ2-2,TRBV5-1,14
TGCGCCAGCAGTCAATTAGCGGGAGGTTGGGATGAGCAGTACTTC,CASSQLAGGWDEQYF,NA,TRBD2,TRBJ2-5,TRBV4-3,15
TGTGCCAGCAGTCCCGCGACTAGCCAAGAGTCCCAGTACTTC,CASSPATSQESQYF,NA,TRBD2,TRBJ2-5,TRBV5-4,14
TGTGCCAGCAGTTTATTGCCTAGCGGGAGAGGCACAGATACGCAGTATTTT,CASSLLPSGRGTDTQYF,few,TRBD2,TRBJ2-3,TRBV27,17
TGTGCCAGTAGTATATCGCAGGGAGAGCAGTACTTC,CASSISQGEQYF,NA,NA,TRBJ2-7,TRBV19,12
TGCGCCAGCAGAGTAGGGGGGTCTCACTACTCTGGGGCCAACGTCCTGACTTTC,CASRVGGSHYSGANVLTF,few,NA,TRBJ2-6,TRBV5-1,18
TGCAGTGCTAGAGATAGCGTACGAGGATTCTATGGCTACACCTTC,CSARDSVRGFYGYTF,NA,NA,TRBJ1-2,TRBV20-1,15
TGCAGTGCTAGAGTTCAGTTGAACACTGAAGCTTTCTTT,CSARVQLNTEAFF,NA,NA,TRBJ1-1,TRBV20-1,13
TGTGCCAGCACCCGAGCGGGCGGGTTCTACGAGCAGTACTTC,CASTRAGGFYEQYF,NA,NA,TRBJ2-7,TRBV12-3/TRBV12-4,14
TGCAGTGCCCCTCCCGGGACTAGCGGGGGCGGAGGCGAGCAGTACTTC,CSAPPGTSGGGGEQYF,once,TRBD2,TRBJ2-7,TRBV20-1,16
TGCAGCGTTGCTTTCCGGGGGGCAAAAGAGACCCAGTACTTC,CSVAFRGAKETQYF,few,NA,TRBJ2-5,TRBV29-1,14
TGTGCCAGCAGTTTAAGGGGACCCTCTGGGGCCAACGTCCTGACTTTC,CASSLRGPSGANVLTF,NA,NA,TRBJ2-6,TRBV12-3/TRBV12-4,16
TGTGCCAGCTCCTCCGCTAGCGGGGGTTGGAATGAGCAGTTCTTC,CASSSASGGWNEQFF,NA,TRBD2,TRBJ2-1,TRBV18,15
TGCGCCAGCAGCCAAGCGGAGAGCCTTAACACTGAAGCTTTCTTT,CASSQAESLNTEAFF,few,NA,TRBJ1-1,TRBV4-1,15
TGCGCCAGCAGCCAGCAAGTACAGGGCACCCGGCAGGAAAAACTGTTTTTT,CASSQQVQGTRQEKLFF,NA,NA,TRBJ1-4,TRBV4-3,17